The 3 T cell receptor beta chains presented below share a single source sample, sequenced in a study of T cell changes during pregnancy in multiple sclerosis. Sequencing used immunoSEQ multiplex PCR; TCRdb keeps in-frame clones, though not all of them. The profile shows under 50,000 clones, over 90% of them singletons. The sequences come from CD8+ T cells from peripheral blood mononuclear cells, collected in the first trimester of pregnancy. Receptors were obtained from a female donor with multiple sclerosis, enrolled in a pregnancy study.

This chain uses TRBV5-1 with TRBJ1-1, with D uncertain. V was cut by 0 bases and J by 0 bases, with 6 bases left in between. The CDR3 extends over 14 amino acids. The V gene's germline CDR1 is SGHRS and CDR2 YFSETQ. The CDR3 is CASSLVPVNTEAFF. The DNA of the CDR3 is TGCGCCAGCAGCTTGGTTCCAGTGAACACTGAAGCTTTCTTT. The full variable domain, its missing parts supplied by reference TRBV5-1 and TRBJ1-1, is KAGVTQTPRYLIKTRGQQVTLSCSPISGHRSVSWYQQTPGQGLQFLFEYFSETQRNKGNFPGRFSGRQFSNSRSEMNVSTLELGDSALYLCASSLVPVNTEAFFGQGTRLTVV.

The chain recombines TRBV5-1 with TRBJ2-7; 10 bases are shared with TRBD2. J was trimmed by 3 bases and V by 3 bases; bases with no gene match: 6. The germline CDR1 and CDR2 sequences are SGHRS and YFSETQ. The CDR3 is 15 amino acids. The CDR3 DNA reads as TGCGCCAGCAGCTCCCTAGCGGGGGCCCTCTACGAGCAGTACTTC. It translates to CASSSLAGALYEQYF.

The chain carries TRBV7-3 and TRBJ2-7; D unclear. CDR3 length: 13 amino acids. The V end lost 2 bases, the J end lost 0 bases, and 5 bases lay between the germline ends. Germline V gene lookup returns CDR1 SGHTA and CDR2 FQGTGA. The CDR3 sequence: CASSLGASYEQYF. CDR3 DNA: TGTGCCAGCAGCTTAGGAGCCTCCTACGAGCAGTACTTC. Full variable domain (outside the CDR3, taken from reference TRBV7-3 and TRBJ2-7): GAGVSQTPSNKVTEKGKYVELRCDPISGHTALYWYRQSLGQGPEFLIYFQGTGAADDSGLPNDRFFAVRPEGSVSTLKIQRTERGDSAVYLCASSLGASYEQYFGPGTRLTVT.